This section outlines one TCR beta chain sequence together with its context. Its antigen is not known. Regarding time point: after dendritic cell vaccination, including at tumor progression/relapse. Patients had residual fresh-frozen tumor tissue and more than two years of survival data. Before vaccination, two weeks after the third vaccination, and at progression, PBMC were collected. CDR1 SGHVS and CDR2 FQNEAQ come from the germline V gene. The CDR3 sequence is 14 residues long. V was clipped by 6 bases and J by 0 bases, with 8 bases between them. The sample is drawn from a study of glioma-infiltrating T cells after dendritic cell vaccination. Study-wide results and limits: The cohort had few patients with full blood and tumor sets.

Only in-frame clones appear in the TCRdb table, and some are missing; sequencing was by immunoSEQ multiplex PCR. In the table there are roughly 80,000 clones, around 87% of which are singletons. The source was blood, collected after dendritic cell vaccination. This sequence joins TRBV7-8 and TRBJ1-4; tentative D call: TRBD1 (5 bases). The TCR was taken from a human donor with glioblastoma. CDR3: CASRGEPTNEKLFF. The DNA of the CDR3 is TGTGCCAGCAGAGGGGAACCAACTAATGAAAAACTGTTTTTT.